Included here is one TCR beta chain sequence, with context. This entry belongs to a study of blood T cells in healthy people across ages. Primers used in a second PCR of roughly 6 to 12 cycles were a sample-barcoded 5' primer and a J-beta primer mix. Researchers report that a template-switch adaptor with 12 random nucleotides tagged each cDNA molecule. TCRdb re-derived calls from the 5' RACE reads in MiXCR, one entry per CDR3 protein. Of 850,000 to 1,100,000 distinct CDR3 sequences listed, around two fifths are singletons. Sequencing was done on a sample of blood. This TCR was sampled from a man aged 18 to 35 in good health.

CDR3 sequence (DNA): TGTGCCAGCAGTTTGGGGAAATCAGGGCCCCAGCATTTT. Encoded protein: CASSLGKSGPQHF. The chain couples TRBV12-3 or TRBV12-4 to TRBJ1-5; the D is unclear. CDR3 length equals 13 residues. V was shortened by 3 bases and J by 9 bases, with 12 bases between the two germline ends.